This T cell receptor (beta chain) is drawn from a study of T cell repertoires in ileal Crohn's disease. The V gene lost 2 bases and the J gene lost 0 bases, with 5 bases spanning the gap. This CDR3 is built from 15 residues. Germline V gene lookup returns CDR1 MNHEY and CDR2 SVGAGI. TCRdb keeps only in-frame clones here, not all; method: immunoSEQ multiplex PCR. The data hold more than 13,000 clones, with 60% to 85% observed a single time. Stated time point: neoterminal ileum biopsy at postoperative endoscopy, about 6 months after surgery. The sample consisted of ileal tissue. The chain links TRBV6-5 to TRBJ2-6, with D uncertain. This receptor was taken from an adult with Crohn's disease. The CDR3, as DNA: TGTGCCAGCAGTTACACAGACTCTGGGGCCAACGTCCTGACTTTC. Encoded protein: CASSYTDSGANVLTF.